This T cell receptor (beta chain) originates from a study of radiotherapy plus CTLA-4 blockade in lung cancer. Turning to the study itself: Disease control reached around 30%, with objective responses in roughly 19%.

V gave up 4 bases and J gave up 6 bases; unmatched junction bases: 16. The CDR3 runs 18 residues. The germline gives CDR1 SGHDT, CDR2 YYEEEE. Concerning this clone itself: Its cognate antigen is unknown.

The study gave focal radiation plus ipilimumab CTLA-4 blockade to patients with chemo-refractory metastatic non-small-cell lung cancer. Assay used: immunoSEQ multiplex PCR; TCRdb lists only in-frame clones, some missing. The data show 52,000 or so clones, around four fifths seen once. The study's findings and limits: Researchers report tumor-derived TCR clones expanding in blood after radiotherapy plus ipilimumab.

This TCR was sampled from a human donor with non-small cell lung cancer whose response to radiotherapy plus ipilimumab could not be evaluated. Here the sequenced sample was peripheral blood, taken from a patient treated with radiotherapy plus ipilimumab. This sequence joins TRBV5-6 and TRBJ2-2, with TRBD1 identical over 9 bases. CDR3 bases: TGTGCCAGCAGCGCAAGAGACAGGGGGTGGGTGGGGGCCGGGGAGCTGTTTTTT. It encodes CASSARDRGWVGAGELFF.